Described below is a single TCR beta chain sequence and its context. Its antigen is unknown. TCRdb reanalyzed the 5' RACE reads, giving one entry per CDR3 protein sequence and no DNA. The listing contains about 460,000 distinct CDR3 sequences. This sample is part of a study of T cells expressing NK-cell markers. Background on the study: Out of eight donors sequenced, seven tested HCMV-seropositive and the remaining one seronegative. Points from the study as a whole: In a handful of donors, dominant NKG2C+ clonotypes were roughly 1.0-8% of CD8+ T cells. These same clonotypes (in several donors) also led the CD3+CD56-NKG2C+ fraction.

The CDR3 totals 13 residues. Germline CDR1 and CDR2: SGHNT and YENEEA. Sequencing input: blood T cells: a sorted CD56 or NKG2C T cell subset, CD4+ or CD8+ T cells, or bulk PBMC T cells (not recorded which). The sequence was collected from a woman in her 50s in good health. The J gene is TRBJ2-5, the V gene TRBV11-3; TCRdb outputs TRBD1, but without DNA this stays unchecked. The CDR3 loop reads CASSSGPVETQYF.